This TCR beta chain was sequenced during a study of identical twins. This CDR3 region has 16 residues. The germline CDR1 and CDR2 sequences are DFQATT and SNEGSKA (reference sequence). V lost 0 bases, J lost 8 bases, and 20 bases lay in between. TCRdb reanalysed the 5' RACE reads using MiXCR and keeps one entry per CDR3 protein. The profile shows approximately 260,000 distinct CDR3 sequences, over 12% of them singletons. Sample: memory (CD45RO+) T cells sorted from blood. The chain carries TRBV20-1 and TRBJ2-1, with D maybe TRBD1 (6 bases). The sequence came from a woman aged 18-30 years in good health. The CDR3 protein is CSARDRQVLRNYEQFF. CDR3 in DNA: TGCAGTGCTAGAGACAGACAGGTCTTACGAAATTATGAGCAGTTCTTC.